This T cell receptor beta chain was retrieved from a study of OX40 agonist ivuxolimab in advanced cancers. Patients had blood sampled at baseline and again on cycle 4 day 1 and cycle 7 day 1. The V and J ends lost 0 bases and 5 bases, in that order; junction bases with no gene match: 2. Germline V lookup: CDR1 MRHNA, CDR2 SNTAGT. The CDR3 consists of 15 residues. This table comes from immunoSEQ multiplex PCR, and its TCRdb copy is limited to in-frame clones, with some not included. The sample holds 61,000 or so clones; under 90% are singletons and the top ten take around 2%. The chain joins TRBV6-4 to TRBJ2-1; 9 bases match TRBD2. Specimen: CD4+ or CD8+ T cells sorted from blood, collected in a trial of the OX40 agonist ivuxolimab. The clonotype originates from an adult with an advanced solid tumor such as melanoma, head and neck, liver or kidney cancer. The CDR3 DNA follows: TGTGCCAGCAGTGACTCGGCTAGCGGGAACAATGAGCAGTTCTTC. It translates to CASSDSASGNNEQFF.